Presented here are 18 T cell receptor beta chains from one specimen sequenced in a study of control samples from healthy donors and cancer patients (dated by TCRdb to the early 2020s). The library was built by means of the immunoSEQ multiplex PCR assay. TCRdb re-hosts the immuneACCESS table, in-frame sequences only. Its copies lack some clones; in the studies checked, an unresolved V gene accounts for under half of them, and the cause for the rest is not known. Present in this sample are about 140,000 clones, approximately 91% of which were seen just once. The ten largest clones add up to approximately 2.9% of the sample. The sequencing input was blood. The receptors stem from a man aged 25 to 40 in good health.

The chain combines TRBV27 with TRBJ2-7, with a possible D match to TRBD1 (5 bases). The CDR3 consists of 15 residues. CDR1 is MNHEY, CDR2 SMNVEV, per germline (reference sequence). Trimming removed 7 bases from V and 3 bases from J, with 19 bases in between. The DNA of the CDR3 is TGTGCCAGCACCGTTGGTTCAGGGAAGGGCTACGAGCAGTACTTC. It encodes CASTVGSGKGYEQYF.

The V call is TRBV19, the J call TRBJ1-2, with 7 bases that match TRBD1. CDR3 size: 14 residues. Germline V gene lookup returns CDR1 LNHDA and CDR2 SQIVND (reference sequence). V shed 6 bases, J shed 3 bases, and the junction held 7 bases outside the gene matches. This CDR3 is CASRGTATYYGYTF. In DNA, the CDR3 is TGTGCCAGTAGAGGGACAGCGACATACTATGGCTACACCTTC.

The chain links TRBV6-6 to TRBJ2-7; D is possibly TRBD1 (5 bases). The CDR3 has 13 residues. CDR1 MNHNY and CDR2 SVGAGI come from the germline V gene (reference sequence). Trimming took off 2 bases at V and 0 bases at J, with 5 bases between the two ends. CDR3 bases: TGTGCCAGCAGTTACCAGGGCTCCTACGAGCAGTACTTC. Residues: CASSYQGSYEQYF.

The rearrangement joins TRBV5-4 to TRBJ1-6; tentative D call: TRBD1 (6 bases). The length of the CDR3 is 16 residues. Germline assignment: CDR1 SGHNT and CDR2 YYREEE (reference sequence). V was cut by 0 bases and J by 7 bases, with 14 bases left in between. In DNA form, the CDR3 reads TGTGCCAGCAGCTTGGATCTTACAGGGATAAATTCACCCCTCCACTTT. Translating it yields CASSLDLTGINSPLHF.

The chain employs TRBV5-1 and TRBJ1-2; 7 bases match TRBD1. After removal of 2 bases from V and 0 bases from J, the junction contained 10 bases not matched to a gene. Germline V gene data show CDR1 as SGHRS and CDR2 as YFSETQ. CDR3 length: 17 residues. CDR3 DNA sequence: TGCGCCAGCAGCTTAACAACGGGACAGTTAACTAACTATGGCTACACCTTC. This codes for CASSLTTGQLTNYGYTF.

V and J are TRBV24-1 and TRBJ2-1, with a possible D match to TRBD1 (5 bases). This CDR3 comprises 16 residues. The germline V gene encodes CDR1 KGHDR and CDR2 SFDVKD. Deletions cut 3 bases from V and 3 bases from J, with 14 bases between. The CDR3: CATSDGRALSYNEQFF. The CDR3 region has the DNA TGTGCCACCAGTGATGGCAGGGCCCTTAGCTACAATGAGCAGTTCTTC.

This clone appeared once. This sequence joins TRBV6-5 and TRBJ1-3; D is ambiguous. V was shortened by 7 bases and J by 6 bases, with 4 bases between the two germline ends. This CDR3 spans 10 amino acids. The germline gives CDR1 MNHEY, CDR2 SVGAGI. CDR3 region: CASILNTIYF. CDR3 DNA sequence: TGTGCCAGCATCCTAAACACCATATATTTT.

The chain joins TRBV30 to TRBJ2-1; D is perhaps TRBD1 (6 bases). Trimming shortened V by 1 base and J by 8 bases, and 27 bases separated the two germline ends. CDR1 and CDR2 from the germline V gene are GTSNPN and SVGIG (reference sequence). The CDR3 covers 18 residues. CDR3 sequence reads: CAWSARPSGQGFRYEQFF. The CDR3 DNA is TGTGCCTGGAGTGCCCGTCCCTCGGGGCAGGGGTTTAGGTATGAGCAGTTCTTC.

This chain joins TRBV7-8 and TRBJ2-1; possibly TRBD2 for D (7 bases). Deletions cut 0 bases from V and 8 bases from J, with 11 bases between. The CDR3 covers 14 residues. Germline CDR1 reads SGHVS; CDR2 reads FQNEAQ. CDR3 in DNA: TGTGCCAGCAGCTTAGCGGGGGGGCACGATGAGCAGTTCTTC. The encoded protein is CASSLAGGHDEQFF.

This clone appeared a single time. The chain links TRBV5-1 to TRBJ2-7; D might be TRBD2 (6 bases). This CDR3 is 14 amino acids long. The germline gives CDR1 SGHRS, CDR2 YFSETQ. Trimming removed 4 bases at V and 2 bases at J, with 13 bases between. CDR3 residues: CASSMGDSTYEQYF. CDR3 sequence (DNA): TGCGCCAGCAGCATGGGGGACTCGACCTACGAGCAGTACTTC.

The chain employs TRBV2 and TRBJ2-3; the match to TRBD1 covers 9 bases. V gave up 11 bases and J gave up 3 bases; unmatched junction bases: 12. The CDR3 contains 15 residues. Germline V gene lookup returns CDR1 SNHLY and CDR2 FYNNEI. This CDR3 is CAASRDRDITDTQYF. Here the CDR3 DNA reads TGTGCCGCCTCCCGGGACAGGGATATAACAGATACGCAGTATTTT.

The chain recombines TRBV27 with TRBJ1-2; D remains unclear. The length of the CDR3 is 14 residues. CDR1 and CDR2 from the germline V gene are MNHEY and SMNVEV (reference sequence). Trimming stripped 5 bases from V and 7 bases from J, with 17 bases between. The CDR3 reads CASSPRQRVGGYTF. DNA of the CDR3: TGTGCCAGCAGTCCCCGGCAAAGGGTCGGTGGCTACACCTTC.

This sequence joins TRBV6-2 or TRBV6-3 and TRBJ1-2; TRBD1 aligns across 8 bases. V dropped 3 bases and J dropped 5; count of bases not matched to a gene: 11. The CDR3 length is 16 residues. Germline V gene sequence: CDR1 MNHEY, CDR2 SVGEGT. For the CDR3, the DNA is TGTGCCAGCAGTTATACCCAGCCCGACAGGGGATATGGCTACACCTTC. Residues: CASSYTQPDRGYGYTF.

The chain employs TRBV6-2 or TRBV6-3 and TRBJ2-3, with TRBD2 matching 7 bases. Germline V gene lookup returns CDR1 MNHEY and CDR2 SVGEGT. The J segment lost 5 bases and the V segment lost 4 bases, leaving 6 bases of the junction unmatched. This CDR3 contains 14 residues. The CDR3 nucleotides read TGTGCCAGCAGTTGGGGCGGGGGAATAGATACGCAGTATTTT. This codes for CASSWGGGIDTQYF.

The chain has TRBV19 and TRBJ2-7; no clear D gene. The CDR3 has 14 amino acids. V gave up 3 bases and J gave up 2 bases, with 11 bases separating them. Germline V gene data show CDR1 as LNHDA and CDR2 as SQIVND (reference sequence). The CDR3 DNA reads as TGTGCCAGTAGTATTTCGGCAGGCGCCTACGAGCAGTACTTC. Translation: CASSISAGAYEQYF.

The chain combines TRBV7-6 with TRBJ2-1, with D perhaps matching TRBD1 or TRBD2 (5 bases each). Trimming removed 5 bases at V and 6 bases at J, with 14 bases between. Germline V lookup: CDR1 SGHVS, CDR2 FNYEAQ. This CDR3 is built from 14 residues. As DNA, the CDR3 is TGTGCCAGCAGCCATGGGACCACTGGCAATGAGCAGTTCTTC. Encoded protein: CASSHGTTGNEQFF.

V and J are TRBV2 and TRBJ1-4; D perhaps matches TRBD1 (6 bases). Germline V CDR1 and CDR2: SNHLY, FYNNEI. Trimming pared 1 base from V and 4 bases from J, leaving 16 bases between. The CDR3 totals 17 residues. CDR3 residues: CASSEVGTGIGNEKLFF. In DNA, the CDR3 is TGTGCCAGCAGTGAAGTTGGAACAGGGATCGGTAATGAAAAACTGTTTTTT.

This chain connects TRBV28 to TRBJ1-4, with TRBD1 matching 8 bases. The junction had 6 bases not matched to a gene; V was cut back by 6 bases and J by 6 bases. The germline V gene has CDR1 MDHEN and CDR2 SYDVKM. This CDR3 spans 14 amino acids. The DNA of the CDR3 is TGTGCCAGCAGAGACGGACAGGGTTATGAAAAACTGTTTTTT. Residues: CASRDGQGYEKLFF. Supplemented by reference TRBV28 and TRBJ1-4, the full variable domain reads DVKVTQSSRYLVKRTGEKVFLECVQDMDHENMFWYRQDPGLGLRLIYFSYDVKMKEKGDIPEGYSVSREKKERFSLILESASTNQTSMYLCASRDGQGYEKLFFGSGTQLSVL.